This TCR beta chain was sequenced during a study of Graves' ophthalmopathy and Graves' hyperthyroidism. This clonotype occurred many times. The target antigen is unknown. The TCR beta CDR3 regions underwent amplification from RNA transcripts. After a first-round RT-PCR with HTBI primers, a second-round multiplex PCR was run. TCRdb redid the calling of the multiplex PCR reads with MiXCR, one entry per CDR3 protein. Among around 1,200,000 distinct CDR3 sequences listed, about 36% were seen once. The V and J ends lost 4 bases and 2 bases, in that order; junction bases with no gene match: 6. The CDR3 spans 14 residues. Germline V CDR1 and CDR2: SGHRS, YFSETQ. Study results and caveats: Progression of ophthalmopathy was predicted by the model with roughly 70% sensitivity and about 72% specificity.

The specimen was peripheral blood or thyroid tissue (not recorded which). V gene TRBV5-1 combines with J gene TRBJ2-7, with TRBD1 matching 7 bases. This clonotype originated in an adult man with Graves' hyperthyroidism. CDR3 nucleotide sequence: TGCGCCAGCAGCCAAAGGACAGGAGCCTACGAGCAGTACTTC. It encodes CASSQRTGAYEQYF.